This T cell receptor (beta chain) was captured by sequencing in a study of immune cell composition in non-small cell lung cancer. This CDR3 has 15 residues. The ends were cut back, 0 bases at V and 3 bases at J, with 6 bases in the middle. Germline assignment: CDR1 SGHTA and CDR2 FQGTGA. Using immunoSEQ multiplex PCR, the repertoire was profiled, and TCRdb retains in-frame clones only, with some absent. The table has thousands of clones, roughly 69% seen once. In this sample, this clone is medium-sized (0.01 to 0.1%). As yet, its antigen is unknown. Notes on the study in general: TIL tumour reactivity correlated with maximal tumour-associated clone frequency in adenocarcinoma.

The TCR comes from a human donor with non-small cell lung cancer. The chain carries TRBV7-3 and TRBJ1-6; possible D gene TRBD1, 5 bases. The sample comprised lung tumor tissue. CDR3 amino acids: CASSLTGVYNSPLHF. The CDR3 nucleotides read TGTGCCAGCAGCTTAACAGGGGTCTATAATTCACCCCTCCACTTT.